Listed below are T cell receptor beta chains from one sample, sequenced in a study of Ad26.COV2.S vaccination and SARS-CoV-2 variants. Assay: immunoSEQ multiplex PCR; the TCRdb copy retains only in-frame clones and omits some. Of approximately 300,000 clones detected, 85% to 90% appear once; the ten largest clones hold approximately 1.9%. Source: peripheral blood, taken in a trial of Ad26.COV2.S vaccine versus placebo. Source of these receptors: a person between 18 and 65 years old who received the Ad26.COV2.S COVID-19 vaccine or a placebo. The CDR3 runs from the conserved cysteine through the conserved F or W. Fields, in order: J gene, V gene, clone size, D gene, CDR3 DNA, CDR3 protein. A D gene is named only where the DNA matches it firmly. Clone size is stated in some rows and not others, as once, few, many or a class when expanded.

J gene: TRBJ1-2
V gene: TRBV5-1
clone size: -
D gene: -
CDR3 DNA: TGCGCCAGCAGCTTCTCCCCAGGTCCAAACTATGGCTACACCTTC
CDR3 protein: CASSFSPGPNYGYTF

J gene: TRBJ2-5
V gene: TRBV18
clone size: -
D gene: -
CDR3 DNA: TGTGCCAGCTCACCTCAGTTGACAGACCACGAGTACTTC
CDR3 protein: CASSPQLTDHEYF

J gene: TRBJ2-7
V gene: TRBV4-1
clone size: -
D gene: TRBD2
CDR3 DNA: TGCGCCAGCAGCCAATCCGGCCTCGGGACTAGCGGGGGGACCTACGAGCAGTACTTC
CDR3 protein: CASSQSGLGTSGGTYEQYF

J gene: TRBJ2-5
V gene: TRBV3-1/TRBV3-2
clone size: once
D gene: TRBD2
CDR3 DNA: TGTGCCAGCAGCCCAATAGCGGGGGGCGGGGAGACCCAGTACTTC
CDR3 protein: CASSPIAGGGETQYF

J gene: TRBJ2-5
V gene: TRBV20-1
clone size: -
D gene: -
CDR3 DNA: TGCAGTGCTAGTACCAGGTACCAAGAGACCCAGTACTTC
CDR3 protein: CSASTRYQETQYF

J gene: TRBJ2-1
V gene: TRBV5-6
clone size: -
D gene: -
CDR3 DNA: TGTGCCAGCAGACGACTAGTGGGGACATACAATGAGCAGTTCTTC
CDR3 protein: CASRRLVGTYNEQFF

J gene: TRBJ2-7
V gene: TRBV18
clone size: -
D gene: -
CDR3 DNA: TGTGCCAGCTCACCATTGGCAGGGTTGAACGAGCAGTACTTC
CDR3 protein: CASSPLAGLNEQYF

J gene: TRBJ1-2
V gene: TRBV4-3
clone size: -
D gene: -
CDR3 DNA: TGCGCCAGCAGCCACCTCCGGGGTGGCTACACTTTC
CDR3 protein: CASSHLRGGYTF

J gene: TRBJ1-1
V gene: TRBV5-4
clone size: -
D gene: -
CDR3 DNA: TGTGCCAGCAGCTTCCGAAGGGAGAACACTGAAGCTTTCTTT
CDR3 protein: CASSFRRENTEAFF

J gene: TRBJ2-1
V gene: TRBV5-1
clone size: -
D gene: -
CDR3 DNA: TGCGCCAGCAGCTTGGCCTCGAACTACTACAATGAGCAGTTCTTC
CDR3 protein: CASSLASNYYNEQFF

J gene: TRBJ2-4
V gene: TRBV27
clone size: -
D gene: TRBD1
CDR3 DNA: TGTGCCAGCAGTTTCCGCTCTACCGCTTACAGGGGAGATGGGAACATTCAGTACTTC
CDR3 protein: CASSFRSTAYRGDGNIQYF

J gene: TRBJ2-7
V gene: TRBV7-8
clone size: -
D gene: -
CDR3 DNA: TGTGCCAGCAGCTTTTTAAGCCTTCCGCTCGGGACGGACACCTACGAGCAGTACTTC
CDR3 protein: CASSFLSLPLGTDTYEQYF

J gene: TRBJ2-1
V gene: TRBV5-1
clone size: -
D gene: TRBD1
CDR3 DNA: TGCGCCAGCAGCTTGGGGACAGGGGGATACAATGAGCAGTTCTTC
CDR3 protein: CASSLGTGGYNEQFF

J gene: TRBJ2-2
V gene: TRBV27
clone size: -
D gene: -
CDR3 DNA: TGTGCCAGCAGTTTATCGTGGTTCACCGGGGAGCTGTTTTTT
CDR3 protein: CASSLSWFTGELFF

J gene: TRBJ2-1
V gene: TRBV5-4
clone size: -
D gene: TRBD2
CDR3 DNA: TGTGCCAGCAGCCAGACTAGCGGGGGGGCCTATGAGCAGTTCTTC
CDR3 protein: CASSQTSGGAYEQFF

J gene: TRBJ1-5
V gene: TRBV7-6
clone size: once
D gene: -
CDR3 DNA: TGTGCCAGCAGCCCGCTGATGGCCCCCAATCAGCCCCAGCATTTT
CDR3 protein: CASSPLMAPNQPQHF

J gene: TRBJ2-7
V gene: TRBV7-9
clone size: -
D gene: -
CDR3 DNA: TGTGCCAGCAGCTTAGCCCACTACGAGCAGTACTTC
CDR3 protein: CASSLAHYEQYF

J gene: TRBJ2-2
V gene: TRBV2
clone size: once
D gene: -
CDR3 DNA: TGTGCCAGCAAGAAACGAGCAGGGGAACCCGGGGAGCTGTTTTTT
CDR3 protein: CASKKRAGEPGELFF

J gene: TRBJ2-7
V gene: TRBV25-1
clone size: -
D gene: TRBD1
CDR3 DNA: TGTGCCAGCAGTGAAGGGGGACAGGGCCCTCTCGGGTACGAGCAGTACTTC
CDR3 protein: CASSEGGQGPLGYEQYF

J gene: TRBJ2-1
V gene: TRBV6-2/TRBV6-3
clone size: -
D gene: -
CDR3 DNA: TGTGCCAGCAGTTCGCCTCTCGATTCGAATGAGCAGTTCTTC
CDR3 protein: CASSSPLDSNEQFF

J gene: TRBJ1-1
V gene: TRBV4-1
clone size: -
D gene: -
CDR3 DNA: TGCGCCAGCAGCCACAGCTACGGAGGGGGGGCTGAAGCTTTCTTT
CDR3 protein: CASSHSYGGGAEAFF

J gene: TRBJ1-5
V gene: TRBV4-1
clone size: -
D gene: -
CDR3 DNA: TGCGCCAGCAGCCAAGCGGGGGGCGGTCAGCCCCAGCATTTT
CDR3 protein: CASSQAGGGQPQHF

J gene: TRBJ1-5
V gene: TRBV2
clone size: -
D gene: -
CDR3 DNA: TGTGCCAGCAGTGGGGGCAATCAGCCCCAGCATTTT
CDR3 protein: CASSGGNQPQHF

J gene: TRBJ2-5
V gene: TRBV7-3
clone size: -
D gene: -
CDR3 DNA: TGTGCCAGCAGCTCCGATATGGAGGGGACCCAGTACTTC
CDR3 protein: CASSSDMEGTQYF

J gene: TRBJ2-7
V gene: TRBV11-3
clone size: -
D gene: TRBD1
CDR3 DNA: TGTGCCAGCAGCTTGGGGACAGGGACGGACGAGCAGTACTTC
CDR3 protein: CASSLGTGTDEQYF

J gene: TRBJ1-2
V gene: TRBV19
clone size: -
D gene: -
CDR3 DNA: TGTGCCAGTAGTCGGGGAGCCCCTGGCTACACCTTC
CDR3 protein: CASSRGAPGYTF

J gene: TRBJ2-5
V gene: TRBV9
clone size: -
D gene: TRBD2
CDR3 DNA: TGTGCCAGCAGCGTAAACGGGGAGGGAGAAGAGACCCAGTACTTC
CDR3 protein: CASSVNGEGEETQYF

J gene: TRBJ1-4
V gene: TRBV7-6
clone size: few
D gene: -
CDR3 DNA: TGTGCCACTGGAGACCCCTTTGCCGCAACTAATGAAAAACTGTTTTTT
CDR3 protein: CATGDPFAATNEKLFF

J gene: TRBJ2-7
V gene: TRBV9
clone size: -
D gene: -
CDR3 DNA: TGTGCCAGCAGCAACCCCAGTTCCTACGAGCAGTACTTC
CDR3 protein: CASSNPSSYEQYF

J gene: TRBJ1-2
V gene: TRBV6-5
clone size: -
D gene: -
CDR3 DNA: TGTGCCAGCAGTTACTCGGCAGGGACTCGCGGCTACACCTTC
CDR3 protein: CASSYSAGTRGYTF

J gene: TRBJ2-1
V gene: TRBV11-3
clone size: once
D gene: TRBD1
CDR3 DNA: TGTGCCAGCAGCTCCGGGACAGGGTCTTACAATGAGCAGTTCTTC
CDR3 protein: CASSSGTGSYNEQFF

J gene: TRBJ2-6
V gene: TRBV7-2
clone size: few
D gene: -
CDR3 DNA: TGTGCCAGCAGCTTATATGGGGGGTCTATCTCTGGGGCCAACGTCCTGACTTTC
CDR3 protein: CASSLYGGSISGANVLTF

J gene: TRBJ1-1
V gene: TRBV6-2/TRBV6-3
clone size: -
D gene: -
CDR3 DNA: TGTGCCAGCAGTTTCCCCCGAGGACAGAGGAGCACTGAAGCTTTCTTT
CDR3 protein: CASSFPRGQRSTEAFF

J gene: TRBJ2-3
V gene: TRBV2
clone size: -
D gene: -
CDR3 DNA: TGTGCCAGCAAAGCGGACTTGAGCACAGATACGCAGTATTTT
CDR3 protein: CASKADLSTDTQYF

J gene: TRBJ2-4
V gene: TRBV5-5
clone size: -
D gene: -
CDR3 DNA: TGTGCCAGCAGCTTGGAATGGCGAAACATTCAGTACTTC
CDR3 protein: CASSLEWRNIQYF

J gene: TRBJ1-6
V gene: TRBV7-2
clone size: -
D gene: -
CDR3 DNA: TGTGCCAGCAGCTTAAACACCCTGGGGAATTCACCCCTCCACTTT
CDR3 protein: CASSLNTLGNSPLHF

J gene: TRBJ1-4
V gene: TRBV6-5
clone size: -
D gene: -
CDR3 DNA: TGTGCCAGCAGTTACAGCCAGGGGAGCGAAAAACTGTTTTTT
CDR3 protein: CASSYSQGSEKLFF

J gene: TRBJ1-5
V gene: TRBV3-1/TRBV3-2
clone size: -
D gene: -
CDR3 DNA: TGTGCCAGCAGCCTATGGGATCAGCCCCAGCATTTT
CDR3 protein: CASSLWDQPQHF

J gene: TRBJ1-1
V gene: TRBV9
clone size: few
D gene: -
CDR3 DNA: TGTGCCAGCAGCGTTGAACCTACAGGGCTGAACACTGAAGCTTTCTTT
CDR3 protein: CASSVEPTGLNTEAFF

J gene: TRBJ2-1
V gene: TRBV7-2
clone size: -
D gene: TRBD2
CDR3 DNA: TGTGCCAGCACCCAAGGGGCTAGCGGGACCGAGCAGTTCTTC
CDR3 protein: CASTQGASGTEQFF

J gene: TRBJ2-3
V gene: TRBV7-9
clone size: few
D gene: -
CDR3 DNA: TGTGCCAGCAGCTTACTGGTTCGGAGAGCCACAGATACGCAGTATTTT
CDR3 protein: CASSLLVRRATDTQYF

J gene: TRBJ1-2
V gene: TRBV5-4
clone size: -
D gene: -
CDR3 DNA: TGTGCCAGCAGCTCAGCGGGATTGAACTATGGCTACACCTTC
CDR3 protein: CASSSAGLNYGYTF

J gene: TRBJ2-5
V gene: TRBV4-2
clone size: -
D gene: TRBD2
CDR3 DNA: TGTGCCAGCAGCCAGGGTCTAGCGGGGCAGGAGACCCAGTACTTC
CDR3 protein: CASSQGLAGQETQYF

J gene: TRBJ1-2
V gene: TRBV7-9
clone size: -
D gene: TRBD1
CDR3 DNA: TGTGCCAGCAGCTTTGGAAGTTGGGCAGGGGGCGGGAATGGCTACACCTTC
CDR3 protein: CASSFGSWAGGGNGYTF

J gene: TRBJ2-2
V gene: TRBV19
clone size: -
D gene: -
CDR3 DNA: TGTGCCAGTAGACCGCCGGGCTACACCGGGGAGCTGTTTTTT
CDR3 protein: CASRPPGYTGELFF

J gene: TRBJ2-5
V gene: TRBV19
clone size: -
D gene: -
CDR3 DNA: TGTGCCAGTAGTATAGATGATATGGGGACCCAGTACTTC
CDR3 protein: CASSIDDMGTQYF

J gene: TRBJ2-2
V gene: TRBV20-1
clone size: -
D gene: -
CDR3 DNA: TGCAGTGCTAGTAGGCAGTCCCCCGGGGAGCTGTTTTTT
CDR3 protein: CSASRQSPGELFF

J gene: TRBJ2-7
V gene: TRBV24-1
clone size: -
D gene: TRBD1
CDR3 DNA: TGTGCCGCCCTCAGGACAGGTTCCCACGAGCAGTACTTC
CDR3 protein: CAALRTGSHEQYF

J gene: TRBJ1-1
V gene: TRBV30
clone size: -
D gene: -
CDR3 DNA: TGTGCCTGGAGGGGGTCAGGGCAGCAAGCTTTCTTT
CDR3 protein: CAWRGSGQQAFF

J gene: TRBJ1-5
V gene: TRBV5-6
clone size: -
D gene: -
CDR3 DNA: TGTGCCAGCAGCTCAACAGGGACCGCAAAGCCCCAGCATTTT
CDR3 protein: CASSSTGTAKPQHF

J gene: TRBJ1-5
V gene: TRBV18
clone size: -
D gene: TRBD1
CDR3 DNA: TGTGCCAGCTCACGTGGACAGGGTGATACCGGTCAGCCCCAGCATTTT
CDR3 protein: CASSRGQGDTGQPQHF

J gene: TRBJ2-3
V gene: TRBV5-1
clone size: -
D gene: -
CDR3 DNA: TGCGCCAGCAGCTACTCGGGAGTCACAGATACGCAGTATTTT
CDR3 protein: CASSYSGVTDTQYF

J gene: TRBJ1-2
V gene: TRBV19
clone size: -
D gene: -
CDR3 DNA: TGTGCCAGTACCGGTGAACTCTATGGCTACACCTTC
CDR3 protein: CASTGELYGYTF

J gene: TRBJ2-2
V gene: TRBV9
clone size: -
D gene: -
CDR3 DNA: TGTGCCAGCAGCCTCCGCGGGCAGAACACCGGGGAGCTGTTTTTT
CDR3 protein: CASSLRGQNTGELFF

J gene: TRBJ1-2
V gene: TRBV3-1/TRBV3-2
clone size: -
D gene: -
CDR3 DNA: TGTGCCAGCAGCCAAGGTACAGGTGCCAACTATGGCTACACCTTC
CDR3 protein: CASSQGTGANYGYTF